The 21 T cell receptor beta chains in this list originate from one sample, sequenced in a study of blood T cell repertoires in COVID-19. Using immunoSEQ multiplex PCR, the repertoire was profiled, and TCRdb retains in-frame clones only, with some absent. Among a few hundred thousand clones, around 81% were seen once, and the ten largest hold 15% to 18%. Sequenced: peripheral blood. These receptors were taken from a person aged 65 to 85 with COVID-19, enrolled during active disease.

The chain couples TRBV3-1 (or the pseudogene TRBV3-2) to TRBJ2-2; D is possibly TRBD2 (5 bases). Trimming pared 2 bases from V and 7 bases from J, leaving 11 bases between. Germline lookup yields CDR1 LGHDT and CDR2 YNNKEL (reference sequence). This CDR3 has 14 residues. The CDR3, as DNA: TGTGCCAGCAGCCAACCGGGGTCGGGCGGGGAGCTGTTTTTT. This translates into CASSQPGSGGELFF.

The chain joins TRBV5-1 to TRBJ2-2, with D maybe TRBD2 (5 bases). Between the trimmed V and J ends, which lost 0 bases and 4 bases, there was a span of 10 bases. This CDR3 contains 15 residues. The germline V gene has CDR1 SGHRS and CDR2 YFSETQ. Here the CDR3 DNA reads TGCGCCAGCAGCTTGGTGGTGGCGGGCACCGGGGAGCTGTTTTTT. Amino acids: CASSLVVAGTGELFF.

The V gene is TRBV15, the J gene TRBJ2-7; 11 bases fit TRBD2. CDR3 length: 16 residues. Germline CDR1 is LNHNV and CDR2 is YYDKDF (reference sequence). Trimming took 1 base from V and 9 from J; bases not matched to a gene: 11. CDR3 amino acids: CATSRGGGLAVQGQYF. In nucleotides, the CDR3 is TGTGCCACCAGCAGAGGGGGGGGACTAGCGGTCCAAGGGCAGTACTTC.

The CDR3: CASSPGGANVLTF. In DNA form, the CDR3 reads TGTGCCAGCAGCCCCGGGGGGGCCAACGTCCTGACTTTC. The rearrangement joins TRBV28 to TRBJ2-6, with D unresolved. The CDR3 contains 13 residues. Trimming took off 6 bases at V and 4 bases at J, with 7 bases between the two ends. Germline V lookup: CDR1 MDHEN, CDR2 SYDVKM.

This sequence joins TRBV6-2 or TRBV6-3 and TRBJ1-1; D gene unclear. Germline V gene lookup returns CDR1 MNHEY and CDR2 SVGEGT. The length of the CDR3 is 13 residues. V gave up 2 bases and J gave up 2 bases, with 6 bases separating them. CDR3 nucleotide sequence: TGTGCCAGCAGTTACGTCACAAACACTGAAGCTTTCTTT. Its protein is CASSYVTNTEAFF.

The chain combines TRBV13 with TRBJ1-2, with TRBD1 matching 9 bases. V shed 3 bases, J shed 7 bases, and the junction held 6 bases outside the gene matches. This CDR3 contains 14 residues. Germline V lookup: CDR1 PRHDT, CDR2 FYEKMQ (reference sequence). CDR3 coding DNA: TGTGCCAGCAGCTTGGGGGACAGGGATTTTGGCTACACCTTC. This codes for CASSLGDRDFGYTF. The full variable domain, rest sourced from reference TRBV13 and TRBJ1-2, is AAGVIQSPRHLIKEKRETATLKCYPIPRHDTVYWYQQGPGQDPQFLISFYEKMQSDKGSIPDRFSAQQFSDYHSELNMSSLELGDSALYFCASSLGDRDFGYTFGSGTRLTVV.

This chain uses TRBV19 with TRBJ1-5; no firm D call. The CDR3 contains 11 residues. Trimming stripped 4 bases from V and 12 bases from J, with 10 bases between. Germline V CDR1 and CDR2: LNHDA, SQIVND (reference sequence). CDR3 residues: CASSKVGVQHF. CDR3 coding DNA: TGTGCCAGTAGTAAAGTGGGCGTCCAGCATTTT.

This chain connects TRBV6-2 or TRBV6-3 to TRBJ2-3; 16 bases align to TRBD2. V lost 2 bases and J lost 15; bases outside the gene matches: 11. CDR3 size: 16 residues. Per germline, CDR1 MNHEY and CDR2 SVGEGT. The CDR3 spells CASSYGRGTSGRAGYF. The CDR3 DNA reads as TGTGCCAGCAGTTACGGCCGGGGGACTAGCGGGAGGGCCGGTTATTTT.

This chain uses TRBV6-2 or TRBV6-3 with TRBJ2-1, with a weak D call TRBD2 (5 bases). The length of the CDR3 is 14 residues. Germline V CDR1 and CDR2: MNHEY, SVGEGT. V shed 0 bases and J shed 6 bases, with 9 bases lying between them. The CDR3 loop is CASSYSASPNEQFF. In DNA, the CDR3 is TGTGCCAGCAGTTACTCGGCTAGCCCCAATGAGCAGTTCTTC.

The V and J genes are TRBV11-3 and TRBJ2-2, with TRBD2 identical over 7 bases. Germline V CDR1 and CDR2: SGHNT, YENEEA. The CDR3 has 16 residues. V was clipped by 5 bases and J by 5 bases; unmatched bases: 11. The CDR3: CASSNQGGSGTGELFF. The CDR3 DNA reads as TGTGCCAGCAGCAACCAGGGAGGGAGTGGGACCGGGGAGCTGTTTTTT.

CDR3 bases: TGTGCCAGCAGTTTATCGACAGGGGCTCAGCCCCAGCATTTT. Translation gives CASSLSTGAQPQHF. This sequence joins TRBV27 and TRBJ1-5, with TRBD1 matching 8 bases. With 0 bases clipped from V and 6 bases from J, the junction kept 1 base outside the gene matches. The CDR3 totals 14 residues. Germline V gene sequence: CDR1 MNHEY, CDR2 SMNVEV (reference sequence).

The chain combines TRBV2 with TRBJ2-3, with 9 bases matching TRBD2. V gave up 3 bases and J gave up 1 base; unmatched junction bases: 2. Germline CDR1 reads SNHLY; CDR2 reads FYNNEI. The CDR3 has 15 amino acids. CDR3 nucleotides: TGTGCCAGCAGTGACCAGCGGGGGGGCACAGATACGCAGTATTTT. It encodes CASSDQRGGTDTQYF.

Comments on this clone: One junction end does not reproduce the germline sequence, and a read error may be involved. Other DNA sequences from this sample encode an identical CDR3 as well. The CDR3 here is CASSPVRRGSGELFF. Here the CDR3 DNA reads TGTGCCAGTAGCCCAGTACGGCGGGGGAGCGGGGAGCTGTTTTTT. The rearrangement joins TRBV3-1 (or the pseudogene TRBV3-2) to TRBJ2-2; TRBD2 matches at 7 bases. Germline CDR1 reads LGHDT; CDR2 reads YNNKEL (reference sequence). The CDR3 runs to 15 residues.

The rearrangement joins TRBV2 to TRBJ2-6; a weak D match, TRBD1 (5 bases). Trimming took 7 bases from V and 2 from J, leaving 9 bases between them. This CDR3 is built from 14 residues. Germline V gives CDR1 SNHLY, CDR2 FYNNEI. CDR3 sequence reads: CASTTVPGANVLTF. The CDR3 DNA is TGTGCCAGCACGACAGTTCCTGGGGCCAACGTCCTGACTTTC.

V is TRBV2 and J is TRBJ2-5; D not certain. Trimming removed 4 bases at V and 2 bases at J, with 8 bases between. The CDR3 spans 13 residues. Germline V CDR1 and CDR2: SNHLY, FYNNEI. The CDR3 loop reads CASSVSEQETQYF. The CDR3 DNA reads as TGTGCCAGCAGTGTTTCAGAACAAGAGACCCAGTACTTC.

The V gene is TRBV7-8, the J gene TRBJ2-3; 12 bases match TRBD2. The junction had 16 bases not matched to a gene; V was cut back by 0 bases and J by 0 bases. The CDR3 has 22 residues. Per the germline V gene, CDR1 is SGHVS and CDR2 is FQNEAQ. CDR3 sequence reads: CASSLASGLAGGLGVSTDTQYF. CDR3 DNA: TGTGCCAGCAGCTTAGCTTCGGGGCTAGCGGGAGGGTTGGGGGTTAGCACAGATACGCAGTATTTT. Full variable domain (remainder filled in from reference TRBV7-8 and TRBJ2-3): GAGVSQSPRYKVAKRGQDVALRCDPISGHVSLFWYQQALGQGPEFLTYFQNEAQLDKSGLPSDRFFAERPEGSVSTLKIQRTQQEDSAVYLCASSLASGLAGGLGVSTDTQYFGPGTRLTVL.

This chain connects TRBV6-5 to TRBJ2-7; 14 bases are shared with TRBD2. J gave up 7 bases and V 2 bases, and 7 bases lay outside the gene matches. Germline loops: CDR1 MNHEY, CDR2 SVGAGI. The CDR3 loop spans 16 amino acids. The CDR3 region has the DNA TGTGCCAGCAGTTACAGGACTAGCGGGAGGTTGCAAGAGCAGTACTTC. This translates into CASSYRTSGRLQEQYF.

CDR3: CASSVDRGGTDTQYF. CDR3 nucleotides: TGTGCCAGCTCCGTCGACAGGGGAGGGACAGATACGCAGTATTTT. J is TRBJ2-3 and V is TRBV19; TRBD1 might be the D (8 bases). The germline CDR1 and CDR2 sequences are LNHDA and SQIVND (reference sequence). CDR3 length: 15 residues. With 9 bases removed from V and 3 bases from J, the gap between germline ends came to 19 bases.

V is TRBV11-2 and J is TRBJ2-1, with a tentative D call TRBD1 (5 bases). Germline V gene lookup returns CDR1 SGHAT and CDR2 FQNNGV. There are 13 residues in the CDR3. Trimming took off 3 bases at V and 10 bases at J, with 13 bases between the two ends. DNA of the CDR3: TGTGCCAGCAGCTTCCATAGACAGACCGAGCAGTTCTTC. It codes for CASSFHRQTEQFF. The complete variable domain, with remaining parts taken from reference TRBV11-2 and TRBJ2-1, reads EAGVAQSPRYKIIEKRQSVAFWCNPISGHATLYWYQQILGQGPKLLIQFQNNGVVDDSQLPKDRFSAERLKGVDSTLKIQPAKLEDSAVYLCASSFHRQTEQFFGPGTRLTVL.

The chain is built from TRBV7-2 and TRBJ1-6; 7 bases are a match to TRBD1. CDR3 length equals 14 residues. The germline CDR1 and CDR2 sequences are SGHTA and FQGNSA. With V trimmed by 5 bases and J by 10 bases, 8 bases remained unmatched. The DNA for the CDR3 is TGTGCCAGCAGCAATCGACAGGGCGAATCACCCCTCCACTTT. It is translated as CASSNRQGESPLHF.

This clone was counted a few times. For the CDR3, the DNA is TGTGCCAGCAGACGACAGGACTTGGGCTATGGCTACACCTTC. Translated: CASRRQDLGYGYTF. The V call is TRBV28, the J call TRBJ1-2; TRBD1 might be the D (6 bases). Trimming left V 6 bases short and J 4 bases short, with 15 bases between. The CDR3 sequence is 14 residues long. CDR1 is MDHEN and CDR2 is SYDVKM in the germline V gene.